Presented here are 5 T cell receptor beta chains from one specimen sequenced in a study of T cells in Graves' hyperthyroidism and ophthalmopathy. The TCR beta CDR3 regions underwent amplification using RNA transcripts as the source. TCR CDR3 regions were first amplified by RT-PCR with HTBI primers. TCRdb itself ran the multiplex PCR reads through MiXCR, one entry per CDR3 protein. The sample lists under 400,000 distinct CDR3 sequences, roughly 18% occurring once. Sequencing used blood. The receptors originated from a woman between 50 and 59 years old with Graves' hyperthyroidism.

In this sample, this clonotype turned up many times. The V call is TRBV11-2, the J call TRBJ1-1; D remains unclear. This CDR3 spans 13 amino acids. V was shortened by 2 bases and J by 1 base, with 5 bases between the two germline ends. Looked up from germline, CDR1 is SGHAT and CDR2 is FQNNGV. The DNA for the CDR3 is TGTGCCAGCAGCTTAATGCCGAACACTGAAGCTTTCTTT. Translating gives CASSLMPNTEAFF.

V and J are TRBV2 and TRBJ2-1; no clear D. The CDR3 is 14 residues long. V lost 4 bases to trimming and J lost 8 bases, with 15 bases between them. CDR1 and CDR2 (germline): SNHLY, FYNNEI. As DNA, the CDR3 is TGTGCCAGCAGTGGGGGTTTCGGTGTCGATGAGCAGTTCTTC. This codes for CASSGGFGVDEQFF.

This clonotype was counted ten times or more. The chain carries TRBV19 and TRBJ1-1, with 10 bases fitting TRBD1. CDR3 length: 14 amino acids. Germline V gene data show CDR1 as LNHDA and CDR2 as SQIVND (reference sequence). Losses at the gene ends were 5 bases for V and 3 bases for J; bases not matched to a gene: 3. CDR3 sequence: CASSPGQGDTEAFF. CDR3 sequence (DNA): TGTGCCAGTAGTCCCGGACAGGGGGACACTGAAGCTTTCTTT.

This clonotype was seen a handful of times. The chain joins TRBV6-1 to TRBJ2-7; no definite D call. The CDR3 runs 16 residues. With 1 base removed from V and 0 bases from J, the gap between germline ends came to 13 bases. Per germline, CDR1 MNHNS and CDR2 SASEGT. The CDR3 sequence is CASSEEPQPGSYEQYV. Written as DNA, the CDR3 is TGTGCCAGCAGTGAAGAGCCCCAACCCGGCTCCTACGAGCAGTACGTC.

The chain joins TRBV5-1 to TRBJ2-5, with D perhaps TRBD1 (5 bases). This CDR3 has 13 residues. With 3 bases removed from V and 5 bases from J, the gap between germline ends came to 11 bases. The germline gives CDR1 SGHRS, CDR2 YFSETQ. The CDR3 DNA follows: TGCGCCAGCAGCTACGACAGAGCGGAGACCCAGTACTTC. Encoded protein: CASSYDRAETQYF.